Each of the 13 T cell receptor beta chains below was sequenced from the same sample in a study of identical twins. TCRdb processed the 5' RACE reads anew with MiXCR; each CDR3 protein has one entry. Of 1.5 million to 2 million distinct CDR3 sequences listed, around 33% are singletons. Material: cord blood. The receptor source for this set is a newborn girl in good health.

The table lists this clonotype with a few counts. This sequence joins TRBV6-1 and TRBJ2-3, with 12 positions matching TRBD2. Trimming cost V 6 bases and J 5 bases; bases outside gene matches: 6. Germline-derived CDR1 and CDR2 are MNHNS and SASEGT. The CDR3 totals 15 residues. This CDR3 reads CASSDGLAGRDTQYF. The CDR3 DNA follows: TGTGCCAGCAGCGACGGACTAGCGGGACGAGATACGCAGTATTTT.

Only a few counts were recorded for this clonotype. This chain connects TRBV6-5 to TRBJ1-1; D may be TRBD1 (5 bases). This CDR3 region has 11 residues. Germline V gives CDR1 MNHEY, CDR2 SVGAGI. Trimming left V 8 bases short and J 7 bases short, with 11 bases between. In DNA, the CDR3 is TGTGCCAGCGGTGGGGGGAGTGAAGCTTTCTTT. Translation: CASGGGSEAFF.

J is TRBJ1-5 and V is TRBV20-1; TRBD1 is a possible D gene (5 bases). V lost 6 bases and J 3 bases, leaving 12 bases between the germline ends. The germline V gene encodes CDR1 DFQATT and CDR2 SNEGSKA (reference sequence). The CDR3 totals 13 residues. CDR3 sequence: CSAPGLANQPQHF. CDR3 DNA sequence: TGCAGTGCCCCAGGGTTGGCCAATCAGCCCCAGCATTTT.

This chain uses TRBV12-3 or TRBV12-4 with TRBJ1-6, with D perhaps matching TRBD1 (6 bases). The CDR3 contains 15 residues. Trimming pared 5 bases from V and 2 bases from J, leaving 10 bases between. The CDR3 is CASSPQGTYNSPLHF. The DNA for the CDR3 is TGTGCCAGCAGTCCTCAGGGGACCTATAATTCACCCCTCCACTTT.

V gene TRBV10-3 combines with J gene TRBJ1-4; D is uncertain. The CDR3 extends over 14 amino acids. CDR1 and CDR2 from the germline V gene are ENHRY and SYGVKD. V lost 4 bases and J lost 6, with 12 bases in between. Here the CDR3 reads CAISAAGDYEKLFF. The CDR3 nucleotides are TGTGCCATCAGTGCGGCAGGTGATTATGAAAAACTGTTTTTT.

This clonotype was seen a handful of times. The genes are TRBV5-5 and TRBJ2-4; D possibly corresponds to TRBD2 (6 bases). V was shortened by 3 bases and J by 6 bases, with 13 bases between the two germline ends. Looked up from germline, CDR1 is SGHKS and CDR2 is YYEKEE (reference sequence). The CDR3 consists of 14 residues. This CDR3 is CASSSDAGPNIQYF. CDR3 in DNA: TGTGCCAGCAGCTCCGACGCGGGACCAAACATTCAGTACTTC.

The rearrangement links TRBV20-1 to TRBJ2-1; TRBD2 agrees at 7 bases. This CDR3 spans 14 amino acids. Unmatched junction bases numbered 8, after V lost 6 bases and J lost 3 bases. CDR1 DFQATT and CDR2 SNEGSKA come from the germline V gene (reference sequence). The CDR3 here is CSASGTTHYNEQFF. The CDR3 nucleotides are TGCAGTGCCTCCGGGACTACCCACTACAATGAGCAGTTCTTC.

The chain recombines TRBV6-1 with TRBJ2-3; tentatively, D is TRBD1 or TRBD2 (5 bases each). With 7 bases removed from V and 2 bases from J, the gap between germline ends came to 22 bases. CDR1 and CDR2 (germline): MNHNS, SASEGT. The length of the CDR3 is 17 residues. DNA of the CDR3: TGTGCCAGCACCAAACCGGGGCCGAGGTTTCACACAGATACGCAGTATTTT. This translates into CASTKPGPRFHTDTQYF.

This clonotype was observed at least ten times. The chain uses TRBV4-2 and TRBJ2-1, with TRBD2 matching 9 bases. V was pared by 0 bases and J by 3 bases, with 9 bases of the junction left unmatched. Germline values: CDR1 LGHNA, CDR2 YNFKEQ. The CDR3 is 18 residues long. CDR3 bases: TGTGCCAGCAGCCAAGATTGGCTAGCGGGAAGTAACTACAATGAGCAGTTCTTC. Translated: CASSQDWLAGSNYNEQFF.

This clonotype was found many times. The chain links TRBV3-1 to TRBJ2-1; D is unclear. The CDR3 is 11 residues long. The germline CDR1 and CDR2 sequences are LGHDT and YNNKEL (reference sequence). Trimming cost V 3 bases and J 10 bases, with 7 bases left between them. Written as DNA, the CDR3 is TGTGCCAGCAGCCAGGCTCGAGAGCAGTTCTTC. Protein product: CASSQAREQFF.

The rearrangement links TRBV12-3 or TRBV12-4 to TRBJ2-1, with 8 bases fitting TRBD2. The CDR3 consists of 17 residues. Germline trimming cut 4 bases from V and 6 bases from J; bases unmatched to any gene: 14. The CDR3 here is CASSSLGGAGVRNEQFF. The CDR3 DNA reads TGTGCCAGCAGTTCCCTCGGGGGAGCGGGAGTTCGCAATGAGCAGTTCTTC.

The genes are TRBV12-3 or TRBV12-4 and TRBJ2-1; the D gene is possibly TRBD1 (5 bases). V dropped 1 base and J dropped 2 bases, with 12 bases sitting between them. The CDR3 runs 16 residues. The CDR3 reads CASSLEGAGTYNEQFF. The CDR3 DNA reads TGTGCCAGCAGTTTAGAAGGGGCAGGTACCTACAATGAGCAGTTCTTC.

The genes are TRBV20-1 and TRBJ2-3, with D maybe TRBD1 (6 bases). The CDR3 is 15 residues long. Germline lookup yields CDR1 DFQATT and CDR2 SNEGSKA (reference sequence). Trimming pared 5 bases from V and 0 bases from J, leaving 15 bases between. The CDR3 DNA is TGCAGTGCTGAAGGGGGTCCCACTAGCACAGATACGCAGTATTTT. This translates into CSAEGGPTSTDTQYF.